The rows below give T cell receptor beta chains drawn from one sample of a study of T cell changes during pregnancy in multiple sclerosis. Libraries were prepared by immunoSEQ multiplex PCR; TCRdb keeps only in-frame clonotypes and omits some of them. In the table there are around 75,000 clones, 80% to 90% of which are singletons. This material consisted of peripheral blood, taken in the first trimester of pregnancy. These receptors all stem from a female donor in good health, enrolled as a control in a pregnancy study. CDR3s include the opening cysteine and the closing phenylalanine or tryptophan. D genes are given only for firm matches. A row's size may be missing; if present it is once, few, many or a size class.

j_call,d_call,clone_size,v_call,cdr3_nt,cdr3_aa
TRBJ2-5,-,-,TRBV5-6,TGTGCCAGCAGCCAAATTCAAGAGACCCAGTACTTC,CASSQIQETQYF
TRBJ1-3,TRBD1,-,TRBV28,TGTGCCAGCAGAAACGGACAGGGTAGGAACACCATATATTTT,CASRNGQGRNTIYF
TRBJ2-7,-,-,TRBV4-1,TGCGCCAGCAGCCAAACGGAGTCACCCTACGAGCAGTACTTC,CASSQTESPYEQYF
TRBJ1-1,-,-,TRBV9,TGTGCCAGCAGCGTAAGTAGTAGGCACAACACGGGGACTGAAGCTTTCTTT,CASSVSSRHNTGTEAFF
TRBJ2-7,-,-,TRBV9,TGTGCCAGCAGCGTAGAAGCTTTATCTAGCTCCTACGAGCAGTACTTC,CASSVEALSSSYEQYF
TRBJ2-2,-,few,TRBV6-5,TGTGCCAGCAGTGTGGGGGCCTCCGGGGAGCTGTTTTTT,CASSVGASGELFF
TRBJ1-6,-,-,TRBV5-1,TGCGCCAGCAGCTTGGCCGGGGGCTATAATTCACCCCTCCACTTT,CASSLAGGYNSPLHF
TRBJ2-3,TRBD1,-,TRBV7-9,TGTGCCAGCACCCGGGACAGGGCTGGGCCAGATACGCAGTATTTT,CASTRDRAGPDTQYF
TRBJ2-3,TRBD1,-,TRBV6-6,TGTGCCAGCAGTCCTCCGACAGGGAGTGCAGATACGCAGTATTTT,CASSPPTGSADTQYF
TRBJ2-7,-,once,TRBV28,TGTGCCAGCAGTTTACATGTAAGACAGTACGAGCAGTACTTC,CASSLHVRQYEQYF
TRBJ1-4,TRBD1,-,TRBV2,TGTGCCAGCAGGGCCCCGGGACAGATTAATGAAAAACTGTTTTTT,CASRAPGQINEKLFF
TRBJ1-2,-,-,TRBV10-3,TGTGCCATCAGTGACCCAGGGAGGACTAGGTATGGCTACACCTTC,CAISDPGRTRYGYTF
TRBJ2-3,TRBD2,few,TRBV11-2,TGTGCCAGCAGCGCCGGGACTAGCGGGGAAGGAATAACAGATACGCAGTATTTT,CASSAGTSGEGITDTQYF
TRBJ2-1,TRBD1,-,TRBV27,TGTGCCAGCAGTTTATCGAGTACAGGGGGTTTAATCGATGAGCAGTTCTTC,CASSLSSTGGLIDEQFF
TRBJ2-3,-,-,TRBV13,TGTGCCAGCAGCTTAGGTGGACGGGACACAGATACGCAGTATTTT,CASSLGGRDTDTQYF
TRBJ2-5,TRBD1,-,TRBV10-1,TGCGCCAGCAGTGACCGGGACAGTCTACAAGAGACCCAGTACTTC,CASSDRDSLQETQYF
TRBJ2-7,TRBD2,-,TRBV27,TGTGCCAGCAGTCCTAGCGGGGGGGCAATCTACGAGCAGTACTTC,CASSPSGGAIYEQYF
TRBJ1-5,-,-,TRBV5-4,TGTGCCAGCAGCTTGCGGGAATTATGGGAGCATTTT,CASSLRELWEHF
TRBJ2-3,-,-,TRBV28,TGTGCCAGCAGCCCCGTTGCCGGGACCCGGGAGCGCACAGATACGCAGTATTTT,CASSPVAGTRERTDTQYF
TRBJ1-1,TRBD1,-,TRBV4-3,TGCGCCAGCAGCGTAAGGGGGCCGGGGGACACTGAAGCTTTCTTT,CASSVRGPGDTEAFF
TRBJ1-2,TRBD1,-,TRBV27,TGTGCCAGCAGTTCGCTGACAGGGAGCTATGGCTACACCTTC,CASSSLTGSYGYTF
TRBJ2-7,-,-,TRBV11-2,TGTGCCAGCAGCCCGATAAATGGGGGCCCTTTATTC,CASSPINGGPLF
TRBJ2-7,-,-,TRBV4-2,TGTGCCAGCAGCCAAGAGGGAACTAGCCGCTCCTACGAGCAGTACTTC,CASSQEGTSRSYEQYF
TRBJ1-3,TRBD1,-,TRBV5-7,TGTGCCAGCAGCTCCAGGGGGCGAAGAAACACCATATATTTT,CASSSRGRRNTIYF
TRBJ1-1,-,-,TRBV5-8,TGTGCCAGCAGCTTGAGTAGGGGGGGACTCGGCACTGAAGCTTTCTTT,CASSLSRGGLGTEAFF
TRBJ1-6,TRBD1,-,TRBV7-2,TGTGCCAGCAGCTTAGGCGGGGACAGGAGGAGAGGTTCACCCCTCCACTTT,CASSLGGDRRRGSPLHF
TRBJ2-1,TRBD1,-,TRBV5-1,TGCGCCAGCAGCTCGGGCCCGCCAGGGGGCTCCTACAATGAGCAGTTCTTC,CASSSGPPGGSYNEQFF
TRBJ1-4,TRBD1,-,TRBV7-2,TGTGCCAGCAGCCCTGGACAGGGAAAACTGTTTTTT,CASSPGQGKLFF
TRBJ2-1,TRBD2,-,TRBV7-7,TGTGCCAGCAGCGTGGGACTAGCGACCGACAATGAGCAGTTCTTC,CASSVGLATDNEQFF
TRBJ2-7,TRBD1,once,TRBV6-5,TGTGCCAGCAGTTACGCACTCAGGGGGGAGCAGTACTTC,CASSYALRGEQYF
TRBJ2-5,-,-,TRBV6-6,TGTGCCAGCAGCAGCCCCGCCAGGGGCAATCAAGAGACCCAGTACTTC,CASSSPARGNQETQYF
TRBJ2-2,TRBD2,-,TRBV5-1,TGCGCCAGCAGCTTGACTAGCGGGGGGGCTGGCACCGGGGAGCTGTTTTTT,CASSLTSGGAGTGELFF
TRBJ1-1,-,-,TRBV5-1,TGCGCCAGCAGCTTGGACCAGGGGCTAGCTTTCTTT,CASSLDQGLAFF
TRBJ2-3,TRBD1,-,TRBV5-1,TGCGCCAGCAGCTTTCAACAGGGGAACACAGATACGCAGTATTTT,CASSFQQGNTDTQYF
TRBJ2-7,-,once,TRBV7-8,TGTGCCAGCAGCTTAGTGAACAGGGAGGGATCCTACGAGCAGTACTTC,CASSLVNREGSYEQYF
TRBJ1-2,-,once,TRBV5-6,TGTGCCAGCAGCCGATGGACTGGTAACTATGGCTACACCTTC,CASSRWTGNYGYTF
TRBJ1-1,TRBD1,-,TRBV6-1,TGTGCCAGCGGGGGACAGGGAAGGTCCACTGAAGCTTTCTTT,CASGGQGRSTEAFF
TRBJ1-1,-,-,TRBV29-1,TGCAGCGTTGGCCGTACAGGGAACACTGAAGCTTTCTTT,CSVGRTGNTEAFF
TRBJ1-6,TRBD1,-,TRBV7-9,TGTGCCAGCAGCCCACGACAGGGGGCGGACAATTCACCCCTCCACTTT,CASSPRQGADNSPLHF
TRBJ2-7,TRBD1,-,TRBV9,TGTGCCAGCAGCGTAGGGGACAGGGCGCAGCAGTACTTC,CASSVGDRAQQYF
TRBJ2-7,-,-,TRBV6-1,TGTGCCAGCAGGATTACAGGCTACGAGCAGTACTTC,CASRITGYEQYF
TRBJ1-2,TRBD1,-,TRBV7-9,TGTGCCAGCAGCTTAGGAGGGACAGGGGGTGATCGGGGTGGCTACACCTTC,CASSLGGTGGDRGGYTF
TRBJ2-1,-,-,TRBV19,TGTGCCAGTAGCGCAGGGTATCCGAACAATGAGCAGTTCTTC,CASSAGYPNNEQFF
TRBJ2-3,TRBD2,few,TRBV5-1,TGCGCCAGCAGTTCAACTAGCGGGGGCACAGATACGCAGTATTTT,CASSSTSGGTDTQYF
TRBJ1-1,-,-,TRBV6-5,TGTGCCAGCCGAACACCCTCCATGAACACTGAAGCTTTCTTT,CASRTPSMNTEAFF
TRBJ2-5,-,-,TRBV6-1,TGTGCCAGCAGTGCCTGGGACAACTACCAAGAGACCCAGTACTTC,CASSAWDNYQETQYF
TRBJ1-1,TRBD1,-,TRBV7-2,TGTGCCAGCAGCCCAAGAACAGGGGATTGGACTGAAGCTTTCTTT,CASSPRTGDWTEAFF
TRBJ2-1,TRBD2,-,TRBV6-5,TGTGCCAGCACCCCGGGGGGGGGTCTCTACAATGAGCAGTTCTTC,CASTPGGGLYNEQFF
TRBJ2-1,TRBD2,-,TRBV27,TGTGCCACCCGGGAGGTGAATGAGCAGTTCTTC,CATREVNEQFF